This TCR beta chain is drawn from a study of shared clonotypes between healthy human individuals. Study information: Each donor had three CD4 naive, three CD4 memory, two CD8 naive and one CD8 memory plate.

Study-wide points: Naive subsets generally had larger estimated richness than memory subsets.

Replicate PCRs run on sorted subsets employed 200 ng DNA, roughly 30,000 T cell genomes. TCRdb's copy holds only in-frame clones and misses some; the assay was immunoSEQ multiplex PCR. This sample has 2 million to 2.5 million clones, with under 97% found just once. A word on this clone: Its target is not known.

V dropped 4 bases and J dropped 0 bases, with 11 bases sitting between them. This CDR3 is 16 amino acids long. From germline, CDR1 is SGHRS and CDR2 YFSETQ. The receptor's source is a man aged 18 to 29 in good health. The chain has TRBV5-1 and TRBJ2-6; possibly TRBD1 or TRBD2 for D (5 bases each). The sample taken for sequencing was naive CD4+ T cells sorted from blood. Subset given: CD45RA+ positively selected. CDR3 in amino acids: CASSPRGTSGANVLTF. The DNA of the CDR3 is TGCGCCAGCAGCCCCCGAGGGACCTCTGGGGCCAACGTCCTGACTTTC.